This TCR beta chain was recorded in a study of cytomegalovirus exposure and HLA in healthy donors. The CDR3 extends over 16 amino acids. V trimming: 3 bases; J trimming: 3 bases; junction bases outside the gene matches: 5. Germline V gene lookup returns CDR1 SGHTA and CDR2 FQGTGA. Primers for the PCR totalled 60 Vbeta and 13 Jbeta. The assay was immunoSEQ multiplex PCR, and TCRdb's table has in-frame clones only and misses some. The table shows around 140,000 clones, with 76% occurring only once. The sample was PBMCs. The chain carries TRBV7-3 and TRBJ2-2; TRBD1 aligns across 9 bases. The clonotype was recovered from a female donor in good health and CMV-seropositive. The CDR3 region has the DNA TGTGCCAGCAGCTTTAGGGGGACAGGGCACACCGGGGAGCTGTTTTTT. It yields the protein CASSFRGTGHTGELFF.